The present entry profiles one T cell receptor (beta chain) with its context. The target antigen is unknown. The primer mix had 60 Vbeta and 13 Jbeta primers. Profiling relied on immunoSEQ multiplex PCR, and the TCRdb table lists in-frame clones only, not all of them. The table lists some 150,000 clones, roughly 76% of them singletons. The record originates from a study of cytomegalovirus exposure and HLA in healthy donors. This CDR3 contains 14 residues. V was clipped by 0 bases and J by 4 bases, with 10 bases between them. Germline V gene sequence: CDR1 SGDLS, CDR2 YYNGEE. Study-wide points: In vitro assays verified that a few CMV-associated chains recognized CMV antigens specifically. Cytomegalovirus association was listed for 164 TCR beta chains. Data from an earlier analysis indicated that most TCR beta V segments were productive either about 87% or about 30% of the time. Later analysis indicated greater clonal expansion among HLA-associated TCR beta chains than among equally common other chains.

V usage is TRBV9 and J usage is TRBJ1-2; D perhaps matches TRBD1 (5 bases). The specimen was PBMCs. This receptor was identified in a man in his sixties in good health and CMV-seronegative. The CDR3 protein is CASSVGETAYGYTF. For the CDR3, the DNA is TGTGCCAGCAGCGTAGGCGAGACAGCCTATGGCTACACCTTC.